This paragraph reports one TCR beta chain. PCR primers comprised 60 Vbeta and 13 Jbeta primers. Profiling relied on immunoSEQ multiplex PCR, and the TCRdb table lists in-frame clones only, not all of them. The sample yields some 130,000 clones, 70% to 80% seen once. The data were obtained in a study of cytomegalovirus exposure and HLA in healthy donors. CDR1 is SGHRS, CDR2 YFSETQ, per germline. The CDR3 contains 15 residues. The sample was PBMCs. The chain has TRBV5-1 and TRBJ2-5, with 8 bases lining up with TRBD1. The end of the DNA aligns better with TRBJ2-7, so the J call may be wrong. The clonotype comes from a man aged 30-40 years in good health and CMV-seronegative. CDR3 coding DNA: TGCGCCAGCAGCCCGGGACAGGCTAACCCCTACGAGCAGTACTTC. Its protein product is CASSPGQANPYEQYF.